Each of the 4 T cell receptor beta chains below was sequenced from the same sample in a study of T cell repertoires and HLA-DP antigens (dated by TCRdb to 2016 to 2019). Library preparation used the immunoSEQ multiplex PCR assay. Imported from immuneACCESS, the table was reduced by TCRdb to in-frame sequences with V and J called. These copies leave out some clones; in studies compared against another copy, an unresolved V gene accounts for under half, and the cause of the remainder is not known. The sample records approximately 89,000 clones, approximately 86% of which are singletons. In total, the top ten clones hold roughly 1.6% of the sample. These TCRs' antigens remain unknown. Sequencing used CD4+ T cells from PBMCs. The source of these receptors is a man over 45 in good health and CMV-seronegative.

V is TRBV2 and J is TRBJ1-2; D gene uncertain. CDR3 length: 14 amino acids. The germline gives CDR1 SNHLY, CDR2 FYNNEI. The V end lost 4 bases, the J end lost 0 bases, and 9 bases lay between the germline ends. CDR3: CASSADGANYGYTF. CDR3 coding DNA: TGTGCCAGCAGTGCGGACGGTGCTAACTATGGCTACACCTTC.

CDR3 nucleotide sequence: TGCGCCAGCAGCCAGGCTCTGACAGGGAACTATGGCTACACCTTC. This translates into CASSQALTGNYGYTF. The chain recombines TRBV4-3 with TRBJ1-2; 7 nucleotides agree with TRBD1. The trim removed 3 bases at V and 2 bases at J, leaving 6 bases unmatched. The germline gives CDR1 LGHNA, CDR2 YSLEER. The CDR3 has 15 residues.

The V and J genes are TRBV5-1 and TRBJ1-4; 9 bases line up with TRBD1. The ends lost 4 bases at V and 8 bases at J; junction bases unmatched: 9. The CDR3 is made up of 15 amino acids. Looked up from germline, CDR1 is SGHRS and CDR2 is YFSETQ. CDR3 sequence: CASSGQTGGREKLFF. In DNA form, the CDR3 reads TGCGCCAGCAGCGGACAGACAGGGGGGCGAGAAAAACTGTTTTTT.

J is TRBJ2-7 and V is TRBV10-3, with D possibly matching TRBD1 (6 bases). Trimming removed 11 bases from V and 9 bases from J, with 26 bases in between. The CDR3 covers 14 residues. Germline V gene data show CDR1 as ENHRY and CDR2 as SYGVKD. CDR3 residues: CAAAPDSTPQLQYF. The DNA of the CDR3 is TGTGCCGCGGCCCCGGACAGTACCCCACAGCTGCAGTACTTC.